Below are 20 T cell receptor beta chains sequenced from a single sample in a study of persistence of HIV-infected CD4 T cells. The libraries were made with immunoSEQ version 4 in survey mode. Data came from immunoSEQ multiplex PCR; TCRdb stores just in-frame clones and leaves some out. The sample lists some 41,000 clones, approximately 84% occurring once. The stimulus was lysate of CMV-infected fibroblasts, around 9.3 ug/mL. Sorted nonresponding memory CD4+ T cells were CD40L-negative, CD69-negative, CD45RO-high. Their specific antigens are unknown. The starting material was CD4+ T cells sorted from PBMCs after roughly 17-hour stimulation, obtained from a patient who received antiretroviral therapy. Receptor source: an adult man with HIV who was CMV-seropositive.

This clone came up a few times. The CDR3, as DNA: TGTGCCAGCAGTGGGACAGGGACAATCGGGCAAGAGACCCAGTACTTC. Translation gives CASSGTGTIGQETQYF. V usage is TRBV6-1 and J usage is TRBJ2-5; 8 nucleotides match TRBD1. The V gene end was trimmed by 4 bases and the J gene end by 2 bases; junction bases not matched to a gene: 9. CDR3 length: 16 residues. Germline loops: CDR1 MNHNS, CDR2 SASEGT.

The chain employs TRBV6-5 and TRBJ1-1; D is undetermined. The CDR3 spans 14 residues. Germline V gives CDR1 MNHEY, CDR2 SVGAGI. The ends were cut back, 4 bases at V and 0 bases at J, with 9 bases in the middle. The CDR3 region is CASSSRRLNTEAFF. CDR3 bases: TGTGCCAGCAGTTCGCGGCGGCTGAACACTGAAGCTTTCTTT.

This clone has only a few counts. V usage is TRBV14 and J usage is TRBJ1-1; D is perhaps TRBD1 (6 bases). CDR1 and CDR2 (germline): SGHDN, FVKESK. The CDR3 extends over 18 amino acids. With 0 bases removed from V and 3 bases from J, the gap between germline ends came to 20 bases. CDR3 in DNA: TGTGCCAGCAGCCAAGATTCGAAACTCACAGGGAGGGACACTGAAGCTTTCTTT. Amino acid sequence: CASSQDSKLTGRDTEAFF.

The genes are TRBV19 and TRBJ1-5; maybe TRBD1 (5 bases). Germline loops: CDR1 LNHDA, CDR2 SQIVND (reference sequence). V lost 0 bases and J lost 4, with 10 bases in between. The CDR3 length is 15 residues. The CDR3 region is CASSIDGGENQPQHF. CDR3 in DNA: TGTGCCAGTAGTATAGATGGGGGGGAGAATCAGCCCCAGCATTTT.

The chain combines TRBV5-5 with TRBJ1-2; 8 positions agree with TRBD1. After removal of 2 bases from V and 7 bases from J, the junction contained 4 bases not matched to a gene. The germline V gene encodes CDR1 SGHKS and CDR2 YYEKEE (reference sequence). The length of the CDR3 is 13 residues. CDR3 sequence: CASSFSGGSGYTF. DNA for the CDR3: TGTGCCAGCAGCTTCTCAGGGGGCTCTGGCTACACCTTC.

This clone is labeled as medium-sized (0.01 to 0.1%). The V call is TRBV6-5, the J call TRBJ1-1; 9 bases match TRBD1. J gave up 5 bases and V 8 bases, and 9 bases lay outside the gene matches. The CDR3 length is 14 residues. Germline CDR1 MNHEY, CDR2 SVGAGI. CDR3 DNA sequence: TGTGCCAGCGAAGTACAGGGGGCGCGGACTGAAGCTTTCTTT. It encodes CASEVQGARTEAFF.

This clone was counted only a few times. This sequence joins TRBV2 and TRBJ2-2; 10 bases match TRBD1. The CDR3 length is 16 residues. After removal of 6 bases from V and 7 bases from J, the junction contained 11 bases not matched to a gene. Germline V CDR1 and CDR2: SNHLY, FYNNEI. CDR3 amino acids: CASRTRDRGPHGELFF. As DNA, the CDR3 is TGTGCCAGCAGGACTCGGGACAGGGGTCCCCACGGGGAGCTGTTTTTT.

This sequence joins TRBV5-4 and TRBJ1-1, with a weak D call TRBD1 (5 bases). Germline V CDR1 and CDR2: SGHNT, YYREEE (reference sequence). V was pared by 0 bases and J by 5 bases, with 8 bases between. The CDR3 totals 13 residues. The CDR3, as DNA: TGTGCCAGCAGCTTGGGACAGAGTACTGAAGCTTTCTTT. It codes for CASSLGQSTEAFF.

This clone came up a few times. The CDR3 coding sequence is TGTGCCAGCAGCTCCGTTGTGGGGGGGCCCTCCTACGAGCAGTACTTC. This encodes CASSSVVGGPSYEQYF. This chain connects TRBV7-9 to TRBJ2-7; D is perhaps TRBD2 (7 bases). V lost 4 bases and J lost 0, with 16 bases in between. Germline assignment: CDR1 SEHNR and CDR2 FQNEAQ (reference sequence). The CDR3 is 16 amino acids.

The gene calls are TRBV4-2 and TRBJ2-6; TRBD2 matches 9 bases. Unmatched junction bases numbered 8, after V lost 2 bases and J lost 0 bases. The CDR3 contains 19 residues. From germline, CDR1 is LGHNA and CDR2 YNFKEQ. CDR3 residues: CASSQPGLAPASGANVLTF. The CDR3 DNA reads as TGTGCCAGCAGCCAACCTGGACTAGCGCCAGCCTCTGGGGCCAACGTCCTGACTTTC.

The chain joins TRBV5-1 to TRBJ1-2; TRBD1 matches at 8 bases. The CDR3 consists of 14 residues. Germline V lookup: CDR1 SGHRS, CDR2 YFSETQ. Trimming removed 3 bases from V and 4 bases from J; junction bases left unmatched: 5. The CDR3 nucleotides read TGCGCCAGCAGCTCGGAACAGGGGGTCTATGGCTACACCTTC. Translated: CASSSEQGVYGYTF.

This clone was observed a handful of times. V usage is TRBV30 and J usage is TRBJ1-5; D not resolved. Deletions cut 2 bases from V and 5 bases from J, with 10 bases between. The CDR3 length is 13 residues. Germline assignment: CDR1 GTSNPN and CDR2 SVGIG (reference sequence). The CDR3 region is CAWSTNKDQPQHF. CDR3 in DNA: TGTGCCTGGAGTACTAATAAGGATCAGCCCCAGCATTTT.

This chain connects TRBV28 to TRBJ1-1; no firm D call. V lost 5 bases and J lost 10, with 11 bases in between. Germline V gene sequence: CDR1 MDHEN, CDR2 SYDVKM. There are 11 residues in the CDR3. CDR3 nucleotides: TGTGCCAGCAGTGCCGGGATGGGAGCTTTCTTT. The encoded protein is CASSAGMGAFF.

The chain uses TRBV5-4 and TRBJ2-7; D perhaps matches TRBD1 (6 bases). Trimming left V 4 bases short and J 0 bases short, with 14 bases between. The CDR3 has 15 amino acids. The germline gives CDR1 SGHNT, CDR2 YYREEE (reference sequence). The CDR3: CASSRWDIPSYEQYF. The CDR3 DNA is TGTGCCAGCAGCCGCTGGGACATCCCCTCCTACGAGCAGTACTTC.

The rearrangement joins TRBV6-5 to TRBJ2-1; D may be TRBD2 (5 bases). Trimming took off 0 bases at V and 8 bases at J, with 14 bases between the two ends. CDR1 and CDR2 from the germline V gene are MNHEY and SVGAGI. CDR3 size: 15 residues. The CDR3 sequence: CASSYSRTGPHEQFF. The CDR3 DNA reads TGTGCCAGCAGTTACTCCCGGACTGGCCCCCATGAGCAGTTCTTC.

The V gene is TRBV19, the J gene TRBJ2-1, with 8 nucleotides matching TRBD2. This CDR3 has 16 amino acids. V was clipped by 7 bases and J by 9 bases; unmatched bases: 17. Germline values: CDR1 LNHDA, CDR2 SQIVND (reference sequence). CDR3 DNA sequence: TGTGCCAGTACCTCACCCCCACGGGGGGGTTCAGGTGAGCAGTTCTTC. Its translation: CASTSPPRGGSGEQFF.

The chain recombines TRBV19 with TRBJ1-1, with TRBD1 matching over 8 bases. With V trimmed by 5 bases and J by 5 bases, 4 bases remained unmatched. The CDR3 spans 13 residues. The germline gives CDR1 LNHDA, CDR2 SQIVND (reference sequence). In DNA form, the CDR3 reads TGTGCCAGTAGTGGACAGGGAACTACTGAAGCTTTCTTT. Amino acids: CASSGQGTTEAFF. The full variable domain, with the rest looked up from reference TRBV19 and TRBJ1-1, is DGGITQSPKYLFRKEGQNVTLSCEQNLNHDAMYWYRQDPGQGLRLIYYSQIVNDFQKGDIAEGYSVSREKKESFPLTVTSAQKNPTAFYLCASSGQGTTEAFFGQGTRLTVV.

This chain joins TRBV6-5 and TRBJ2-2; no clear D. This CDR3 has 14 residues. The V end was cut by 6 bases, the J end by 9 bases, with 17 bases between. Germline V gene lookup returns CDR1 MNHEY and CDR2 SVGAGI. The CDR3 sequence: CASRGPAHQWELFF. CDR3 bases: TGTGCCAGCAGAGGTCCTGCCCATCAATGGGAGCTGTTTTTT.

The chain is built from TRBV18 and TRBJ2-7, with 7 bases matching TRBD2. The CDR3 totals 13 residues. Germline assignment: CDR1 KGHSH and CDR2 LQKENI. Trimming took 6 bases from V and 2 from J; bases not matched to a gene: 4. The CDR3 spells CASSSGDTYEQYF. The CDR3 DNA is TGTGCCAGCTCGAGCGGGGATACCTACGAGCAGTACTTC.

The V call is TRBV11-3, the J call TRBJ2-3, with D possibly called TRBD1 or TRBD2 (6 bases each). The germline V gene encodes CDR1 SGHNT and CDR2 YENEEA. V was clipped by 4 bases and J by 5 bases, with 16 bases between them. The length of the CDR3 is 15 residues. CDR3 bases: TGTGCCAGCAGCTCACAGGGACTCCGGGGAGATACGCAGTATTTT. It encodes CASSSQGLRGDTQYF.